What follows is one T cell receptor beta chain and its context. This entry comes from a study of T cell changes during pregnancy in multiple sclerosis. Generated by immunoSEQ multiplex PCR, the TCRdb table keeps only in-frame clones and is missing some. The sample includes roughly 40,000 clones, around nine tenths of them seen just once. There are 13 residues in the CDR3. V lost 7 bases to trimming and J lost 4 bases; unmatched junction nucleotides: 4. Germline lookup yields CDR1 SQVTM and CDR2 ANQGSEA. This chain links TRBV29-1 with TRBJ2-3, with 11 bases aligning to TRBD1. The sample was peripheral blood, taken before pregnancy. The receptor was derived from a female donor with multiple sclerosis, enrolled in a pregnancy study. CDR3 residues: CSGGTGGADTQYF. CDR3 DNA: TGCAGCGGGGGGACAGGGGGAGCAGATACGCAGTATTTT.